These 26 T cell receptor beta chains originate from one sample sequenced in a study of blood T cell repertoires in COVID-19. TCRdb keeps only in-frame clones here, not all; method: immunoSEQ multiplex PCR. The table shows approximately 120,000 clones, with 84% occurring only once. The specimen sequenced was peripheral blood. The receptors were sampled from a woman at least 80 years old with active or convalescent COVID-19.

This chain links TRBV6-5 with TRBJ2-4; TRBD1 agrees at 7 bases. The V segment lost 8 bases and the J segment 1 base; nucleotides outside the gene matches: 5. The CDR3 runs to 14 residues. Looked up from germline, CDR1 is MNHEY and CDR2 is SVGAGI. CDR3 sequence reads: CASGQQGAKNIQYF. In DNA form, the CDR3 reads TGTGCCAGCGGCCAACAGGGGGCCAAAAACATTCAGTACTTC.

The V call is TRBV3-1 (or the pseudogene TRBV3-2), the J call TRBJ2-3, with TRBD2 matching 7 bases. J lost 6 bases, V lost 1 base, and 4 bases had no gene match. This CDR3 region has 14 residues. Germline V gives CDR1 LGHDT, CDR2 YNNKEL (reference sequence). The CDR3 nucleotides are TGTGCCAGCAGCCAAGGACTAGCTTTGGATACGCAGTATTTT. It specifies CASSQGLALDTQYF.

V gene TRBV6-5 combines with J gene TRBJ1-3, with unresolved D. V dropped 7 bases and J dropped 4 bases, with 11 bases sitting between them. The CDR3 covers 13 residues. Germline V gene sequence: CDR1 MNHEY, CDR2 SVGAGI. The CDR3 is CASTTAGGNTIYF. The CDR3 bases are TGTGCCAGCACCACTGCGGGGGGAAACACCATATATTTT.

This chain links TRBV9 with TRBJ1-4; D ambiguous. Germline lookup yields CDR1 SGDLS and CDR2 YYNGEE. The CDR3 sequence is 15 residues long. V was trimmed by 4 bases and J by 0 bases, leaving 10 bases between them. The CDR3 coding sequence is TGTGCCAGCAGCCCACAGCCTGCAACTAATGAAAAACTGTTTTTT. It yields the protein CASSPQPATNEKLFF.

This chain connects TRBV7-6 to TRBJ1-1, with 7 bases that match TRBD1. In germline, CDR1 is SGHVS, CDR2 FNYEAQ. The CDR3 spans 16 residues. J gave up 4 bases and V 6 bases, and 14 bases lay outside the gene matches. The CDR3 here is CASSPLLDRVVTEAFF. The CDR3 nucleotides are TGTGCCAGCAGTCCACTTCTCGACAGGGTGGTCACTGAAGCTTTCTTT.

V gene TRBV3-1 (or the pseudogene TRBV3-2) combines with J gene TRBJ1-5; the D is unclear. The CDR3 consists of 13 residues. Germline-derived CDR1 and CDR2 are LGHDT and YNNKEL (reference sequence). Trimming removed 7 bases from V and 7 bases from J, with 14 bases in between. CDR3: CASTTGSRQPQHF. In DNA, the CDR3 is TGTGCCAGCACCACGGGGAGTCGCCAGCCCCAGCATTTT.

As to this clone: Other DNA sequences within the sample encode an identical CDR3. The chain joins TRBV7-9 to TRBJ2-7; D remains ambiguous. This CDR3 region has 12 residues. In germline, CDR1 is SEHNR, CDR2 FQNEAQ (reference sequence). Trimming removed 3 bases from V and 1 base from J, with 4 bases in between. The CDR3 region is CASSLTSYEQYF. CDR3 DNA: TGTGCCAGCAGCTTGACTTCCTACGAGCAGTACTTC.

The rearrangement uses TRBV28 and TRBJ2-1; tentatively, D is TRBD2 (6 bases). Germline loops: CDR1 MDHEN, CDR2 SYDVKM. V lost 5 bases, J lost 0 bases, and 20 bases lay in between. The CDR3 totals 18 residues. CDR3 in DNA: TGTGCCAGCAGTCGCCCCGGTCTGGAGGGAGACTCCTACAATGAGCAGTTCTTC. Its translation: CASSRPGLEGDSYNEQFF.

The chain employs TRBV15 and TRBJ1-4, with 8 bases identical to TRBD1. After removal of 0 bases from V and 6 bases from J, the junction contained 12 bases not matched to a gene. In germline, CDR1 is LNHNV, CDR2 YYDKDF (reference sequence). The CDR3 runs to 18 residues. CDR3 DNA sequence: TGTGCCACCAGCAGAGATTCCATGGCACGCAGGGGGCATGAAAAACTGTTTTTT. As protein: CATSRDSMARRGHEKLFF.

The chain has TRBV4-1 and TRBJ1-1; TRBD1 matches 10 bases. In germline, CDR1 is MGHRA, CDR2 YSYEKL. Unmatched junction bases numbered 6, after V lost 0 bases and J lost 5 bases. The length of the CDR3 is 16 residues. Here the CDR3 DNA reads TGCGCCAGCAGCCAAGATCCGGGACAGGGGATAACTGAAGCTTTCTTT. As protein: CASSQDPGQGITEAFF.

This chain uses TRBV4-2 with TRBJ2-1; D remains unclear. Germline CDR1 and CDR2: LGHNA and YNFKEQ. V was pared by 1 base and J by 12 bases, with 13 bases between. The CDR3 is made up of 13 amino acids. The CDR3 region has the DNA TGTGCCAGCAGCCAAGTCAACGGAGTCGGGCAGTTCTTC. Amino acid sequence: CASSQVNGVGQFF.

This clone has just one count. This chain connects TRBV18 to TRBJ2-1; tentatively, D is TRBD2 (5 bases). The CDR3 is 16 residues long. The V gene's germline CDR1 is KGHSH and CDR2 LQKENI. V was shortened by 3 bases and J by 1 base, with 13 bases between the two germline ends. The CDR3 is CASSPGGGPSYNEQFF. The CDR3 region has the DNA TGTGCCAGCTCACCCGGCGGAGGACCTTCCTACAATGAGCAGTTCTTC. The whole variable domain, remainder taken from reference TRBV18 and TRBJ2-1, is NAGVMQNPRHLVRRRGQEARLRCSPMKGHSHVYWYRQLPEEGLKFMVYLQKENIIDESGMPKERFSAEFPKEGPSILRIQQVVRGDSAAYFCASSPGGGPSYNEQFFGPGTRLTVL.

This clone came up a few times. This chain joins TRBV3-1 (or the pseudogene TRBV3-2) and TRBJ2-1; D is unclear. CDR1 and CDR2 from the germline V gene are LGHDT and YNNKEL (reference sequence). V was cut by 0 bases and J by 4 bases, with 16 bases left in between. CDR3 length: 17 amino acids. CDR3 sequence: CASSQDTMAGRYNEQFF. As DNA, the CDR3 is TGTGCCAGCAGCCAAGATACTATGGCCGGAAGGTACAATGAGCAGTTCTTC.

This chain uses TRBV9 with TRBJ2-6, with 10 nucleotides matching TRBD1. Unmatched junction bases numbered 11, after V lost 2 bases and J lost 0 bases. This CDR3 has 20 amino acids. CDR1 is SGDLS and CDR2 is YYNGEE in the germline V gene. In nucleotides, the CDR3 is TGTGCCAGCAGCGTTTATCCGGGACAGGGGTATTCCTCTGGGGCCAACGTCCTGACTTTC. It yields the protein CASSVYPGQGYSSGANVLTF.

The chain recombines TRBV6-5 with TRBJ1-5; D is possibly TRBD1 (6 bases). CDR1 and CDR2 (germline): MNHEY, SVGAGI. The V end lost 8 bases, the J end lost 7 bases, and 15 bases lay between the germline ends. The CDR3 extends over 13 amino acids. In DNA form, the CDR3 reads TGTGCCAGCCAACTAGGGGGTCGGCAGCCCCAGCATTTT. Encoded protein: CASQLGGRQPQHF.

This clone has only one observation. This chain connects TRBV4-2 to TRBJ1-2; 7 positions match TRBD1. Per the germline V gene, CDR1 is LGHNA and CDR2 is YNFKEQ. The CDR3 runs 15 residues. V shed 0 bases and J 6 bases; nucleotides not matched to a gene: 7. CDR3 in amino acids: CASSQDRGGGHGYTF. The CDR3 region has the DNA TGTGCCAGCAGCCAAGATCGAGGGGGCGGGCATGGCTACACCTTC.

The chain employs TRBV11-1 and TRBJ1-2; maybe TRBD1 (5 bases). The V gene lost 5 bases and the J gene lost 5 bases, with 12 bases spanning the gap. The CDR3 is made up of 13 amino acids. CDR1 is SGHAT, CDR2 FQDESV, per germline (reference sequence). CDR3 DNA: TGTGCCAGCAGCCGAGGACGGGGGTATGGCTACACCTTC. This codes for CASSRGRGYGYTF.

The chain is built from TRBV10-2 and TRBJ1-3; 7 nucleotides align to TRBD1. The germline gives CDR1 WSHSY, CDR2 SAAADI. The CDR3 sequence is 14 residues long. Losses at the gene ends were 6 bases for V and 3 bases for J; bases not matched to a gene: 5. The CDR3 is CASSRGTDGNTIYF. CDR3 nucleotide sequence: TGCGCCAGCAGCAGGGGGACAGATGGAAACACCATATATTTT.

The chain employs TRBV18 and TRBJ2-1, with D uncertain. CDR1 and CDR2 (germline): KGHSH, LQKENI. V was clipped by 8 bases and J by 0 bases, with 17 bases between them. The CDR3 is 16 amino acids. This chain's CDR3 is CASPSLSEYSYNEQFF. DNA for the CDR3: TGTGCCAGCCCATCTCTATCGGAGTACTCCTACAATGAGCAGTTCTTC.

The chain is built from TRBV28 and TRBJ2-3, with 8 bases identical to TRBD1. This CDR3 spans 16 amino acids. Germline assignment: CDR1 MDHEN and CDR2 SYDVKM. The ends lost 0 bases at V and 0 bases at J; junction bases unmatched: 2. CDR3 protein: CASSLWGQVSTDTQYF. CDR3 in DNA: TGTGCCAGCAGTTTATGGGGACAGGTTAGCACAGATACGCAGTATTTT.

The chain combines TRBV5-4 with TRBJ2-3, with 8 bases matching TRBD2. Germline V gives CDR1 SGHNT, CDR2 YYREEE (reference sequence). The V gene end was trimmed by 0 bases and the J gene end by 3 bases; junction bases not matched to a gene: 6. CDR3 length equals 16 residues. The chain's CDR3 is CASSLAGASGTDTQYF. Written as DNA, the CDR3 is TGTGCCAGCAGCTTGGCCGGGGCTAGCGGGACAGATACGCAGTATTTT. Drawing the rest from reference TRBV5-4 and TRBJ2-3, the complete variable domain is ETGVTQSPTHLIKTRGQQVTLRCSSQSGHNTVSWYQQALGQGPQFIFQYYREEENGRGNFPPRFSGLQFPNYSSELNVNALELDDSALYLCASSLAGASGTDTQYFGPGTRLTVL.

The CDR3: CASDRGGYEQYF. The CDR3 DNA follows: TGTGCCTCCGACAGGGGAGGCTACGAGCAGTACTTC. This chain joins TRBV28 and TRBJ2-7; 8 nucleotides align to TRBD1. The length of the CDR3 is 12 residues. Losses at the gene ends were 11 bases for V and 3 bases for J; bases not matched to a gene: 6. From germline, CDR1 is MDHEN and CDR2 SYDVKM.

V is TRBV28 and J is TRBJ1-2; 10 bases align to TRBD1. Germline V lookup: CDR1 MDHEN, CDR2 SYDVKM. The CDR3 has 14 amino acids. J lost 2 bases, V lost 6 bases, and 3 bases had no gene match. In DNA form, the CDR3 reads TGTGCCAGCAGCTCGGGACAGGGGAACTATGGCTACACCTTC. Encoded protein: CASSSGQGNYGYTF.

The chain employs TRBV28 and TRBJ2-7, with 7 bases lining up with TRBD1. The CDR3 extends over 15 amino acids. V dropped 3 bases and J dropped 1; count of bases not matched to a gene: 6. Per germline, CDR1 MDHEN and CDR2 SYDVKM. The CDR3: CASSFPHRGSYEQYF. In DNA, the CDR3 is TGTGCCAGCAGTTTCCCCCACAGGGGATCCTACGAGCAGTACTTC.

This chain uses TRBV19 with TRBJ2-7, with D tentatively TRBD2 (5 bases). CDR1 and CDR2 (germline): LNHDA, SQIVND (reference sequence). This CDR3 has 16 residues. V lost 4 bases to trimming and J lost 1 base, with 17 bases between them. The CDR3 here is CASSTSTPRGSYEQYF. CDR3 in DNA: TGTGCCAGTAGTACTTCGACCCCGCGAGGGTCCTACGAGCAGTACTTC.

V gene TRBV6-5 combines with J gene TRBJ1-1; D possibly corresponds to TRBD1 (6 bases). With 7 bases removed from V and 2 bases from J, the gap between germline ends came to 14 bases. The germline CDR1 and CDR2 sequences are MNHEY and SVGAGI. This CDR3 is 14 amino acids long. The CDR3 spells CASTEGQYNTEAFF. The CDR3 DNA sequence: TGTGCCAGCACCGAAGGACAGTACAACACTGAAGCTTTCTTT.